The present T cell receptor beta chain was sequenced within a study of shared clonotypes between healthy human individuals. General study findings and limits: What rarefaction showed was incomplete sorted-subset sequencing despite large depth.

Assay: immunoSEQ multiplex PCR; the TCRdb copy retains only in-frame clones and omits some. The table has around 1.4 million clones, around 98.5% seen once. A CD45RA+ naive subset and a CD45RA-negative memory subset were split from CD4+ cells. Germline CDR1 and CDR2: SGDLS and YYNGEE. CDR3 size: 13 residues. The germline V and J ends were trimmed by 2 bases and 0 bases, with 5 bases remaining between them. A word on this clone: The antigen remains unidentified. This same CDR3 is encoded by further DNA sequences in the sample.

V usage is TRBV9 and J usage is TRBJ1-2, with no clear D. This TCR derives from a man aged 25 to 40 in good health. Sequencing was done on a sample of naive CD4+ T cells sorted from blood. Subset indicated: CD45RA+ positively selected. The CDR3 reads CASSVDSNYGYTF. In nucleotides, the CDR3 is TGTGCCAGCAGCGTCGACTCTAACTATGGCTACACCTTC.